The 8 T cell receptor beta chains below all came from one sample that was sequenced in a study of T-cell reconstitution after alpha-beta-depleted transplantation in children. Researchers prepared the TCRbeta library using unique molecular identifiers, the study reports. MiXCR, run by TCRdb on the PCR reads, gives a single entry per CDR3 protein. The sample contains approximately 420,000 distinct CDR3 sequences, approximately 10% of which appear only once. The sequenced sample was PBMCs from the stem cell graft donor, obtained from the stem cell graft. The receptors were gathered from a human donor who donated a stem cell graft to a child with acute myeloid leukemia.

The genes are TRBV5-1 and TRBJ2-5, with TRBD1 matching 8 bases. The CDR3 sequence is 15 residues long. Germline V gene data show CDR1 as SGHRS and CDR2 as YFSETQ. V lost 0 bases and J lost 2; bases outside the gene matches: 3. CDR3 protein: CASSLGQGMQETQYF. CDR3 nucleotide sequence: TGCGCCAGCAGCTTGGGACAGGGGATGCAAGAGACCCAGTACTTC.

This clonotype was seen at least ten times. The rearrangement links TRBV6-1 to TRBJ1-2; 9 bases map to TRBD1. The CDR3 spans 13 residues. V gave up 6 bases and J gave up 3 bases; unmatched junction bases: 2. Germline V CDR1 and CDR2: MNHNS, SASEGT. The CDR3 DNA follows: TGTGCCAGCAGCCGGGACAGGGACTATGGCTACACCTTC. It codes for CASSRDRDYGYTF.

Only a few counts were recorded for this clonotype. The chain is built from TRBV6-2 or TRBV6-3 and TRBJ2-3, with D possibly matching TRBD2 (6 bases). The CDR3 totals 17 residues. Germline V gene sequence: CDR1 MNHEY, CDR2 SVGEGT. V lost 10 bases and J lost 2, with 25 bases in between. CDR3 sequence (DNA): TGTGCCAACCCGCGATTCCGGGAGCCAAGAACCACAGATACGCAGTATTTT. This gives the protein CANPRFREPRTTDTQYF.

The rearrangement uses TRBV4-2 and TRBJ2-6; 9 nucleotides line up with TRBD1. Trimming cost V 4 bases and J 0 bases; bases outside gene matches: 10. Germline V gene lookup returns CDR1 LGHNA and CDR2 YNFKEQ. There are 19 residues in the CDR3. The CDR3 DNA sequence: TGTGCCAGCAGCCCAACCGGGACAGGGCAAACCTCTGGGGCCAACGTCCTGACTTTC. As protein: CASSPTGTGQTSGANVLTF.

This clonotype was seen ten or more times. The rearrangement uses TRBV9 and TRBJ1-6; D is undetermined. Germline V lookup: CDR1 SGDLS, CDR2 YYNGEE. CDR3 length: 16 residues. The ends were cut back, 1 base at V and 0 bases at J, with 8 bases in the middle. The CDR3 nucleotides are TGTGCCAGCAGCGTAATGGGGAGCTCCTATAATTCACCCCTCCACTTT. It translates to CASSVMGSSYNSPLHF.

The chain recombines TRBV6-1 with TRBJ1-1; tentatively, D is TRBD1 (5 bases). Trimming took 7 bases from V and 4 from J, leaving 13 bases between them. Germline V lookup: CDR1 MNHNS, CDR2 SASEGT. There are 13 residues in the CDR3. The CDR3 spells CASKNLGPTEAFF. For the CDR3, the DNA is TGTGCCAGCAAAAATCTGGGGCCCACTGAAGCTTTCTTT.

The rearrangement joins TRBV9 to TRBJ1-4; 10 positions agree with TRBD1. Germline V gene data show CDR1 as SGDLS and CDR2 as YYNGEE. Trimming cost V 1 base and J 7 bases; bases outside gene matches: 1. This CDR3 is built from 14 residues. The CDR3 spells CASSVRTGGEKLFF. CDR3 DNA sequence: TGTGCCAGCAGCGTAAGGACAGGGGGTGAAAAACTGTTTTTT.

V and J are TRBV20-1 and TRBJ2-1; 7 bases are shared with TRBD2. CDR1 DFQATT and CDR2 SNEGSKA come from the germline V gene (reference sequence). The CDR3 runs 15 residues. Trimming took 6 bases from V and 3 from J; bases not matched to a gene: 11. CDR3 nucleotides: TGCAGTGCCACCTCGGCGGGAGCGAACTACAATGAGCAGTTCTTC. It yields the protein CSATSAGANYNEQFF.